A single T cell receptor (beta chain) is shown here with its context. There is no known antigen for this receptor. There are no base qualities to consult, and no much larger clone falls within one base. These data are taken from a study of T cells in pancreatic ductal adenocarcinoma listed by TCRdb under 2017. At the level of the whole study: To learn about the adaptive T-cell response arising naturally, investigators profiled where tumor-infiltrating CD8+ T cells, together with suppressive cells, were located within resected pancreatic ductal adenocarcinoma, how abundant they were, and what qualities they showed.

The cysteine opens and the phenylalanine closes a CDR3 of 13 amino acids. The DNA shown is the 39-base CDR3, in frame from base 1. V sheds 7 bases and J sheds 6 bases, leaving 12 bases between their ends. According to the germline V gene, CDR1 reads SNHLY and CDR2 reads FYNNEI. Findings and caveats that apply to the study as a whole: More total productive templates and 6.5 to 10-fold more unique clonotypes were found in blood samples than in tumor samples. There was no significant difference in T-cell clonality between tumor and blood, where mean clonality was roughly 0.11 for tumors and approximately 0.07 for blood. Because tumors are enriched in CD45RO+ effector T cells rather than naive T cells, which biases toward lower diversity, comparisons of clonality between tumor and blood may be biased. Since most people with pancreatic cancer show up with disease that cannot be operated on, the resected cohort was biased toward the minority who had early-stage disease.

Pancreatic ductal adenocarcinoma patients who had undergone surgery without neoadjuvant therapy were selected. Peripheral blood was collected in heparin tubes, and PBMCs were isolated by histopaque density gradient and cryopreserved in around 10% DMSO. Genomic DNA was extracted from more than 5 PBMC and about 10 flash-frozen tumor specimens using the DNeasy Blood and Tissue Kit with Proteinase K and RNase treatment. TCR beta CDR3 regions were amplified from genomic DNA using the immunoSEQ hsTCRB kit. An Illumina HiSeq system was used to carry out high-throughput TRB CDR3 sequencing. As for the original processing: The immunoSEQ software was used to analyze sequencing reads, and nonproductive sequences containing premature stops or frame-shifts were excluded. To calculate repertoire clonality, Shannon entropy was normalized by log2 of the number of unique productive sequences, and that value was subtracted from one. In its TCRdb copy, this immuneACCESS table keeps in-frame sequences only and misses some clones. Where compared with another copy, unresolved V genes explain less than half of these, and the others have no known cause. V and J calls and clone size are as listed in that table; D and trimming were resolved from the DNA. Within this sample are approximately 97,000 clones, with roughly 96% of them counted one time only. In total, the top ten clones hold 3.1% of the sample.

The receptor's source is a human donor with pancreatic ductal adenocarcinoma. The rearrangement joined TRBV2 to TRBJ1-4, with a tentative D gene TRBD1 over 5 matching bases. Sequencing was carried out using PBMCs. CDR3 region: CASTLDRDEKLFF. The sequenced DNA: TGTGCCAGCACCCTCGACAGAGATGAAAAACTGTTTTTT.